Listed below are T cell receptor beta chains from one sample, sequenced in a study of blood T cell repertoires in COVID-19. Here immunoSEQ multiplex PCR was the method, and the copy in TCRdb shows in-frame clones only, minus some. Of about 200,000 clones in the sample, almost 85% were seen once. Sequenced sample: peripheral blood. These receptors were obtained from a woman between 35 and 50 years old with acute or convalescent COVID-19. Both conserved end residues are part of each CDR3. D genes are given only for firm matches. Clone size is given for some rows only: seen once, a few or many times, or a class if the clone is expanded.

TRBJ1-2	TRBD1	18	.	TRBV6-1	CASSVSPGTGGQGYGYTF	TGTGCCAGCAGTGTCAGCCCCGGGACAGGGGGCCAGGGCTATGGCTACACCTTC
TRBJ2-2	TRBD1	15	few	TRBV2	CASTLRQGNTGELFF	TGTGCCAGCACCCTTAGACAGGGGAACACCGGGGAGCTGTTTTTT
TRBJ2-3	.	13	few	TRBV6-5	CASSYTFRDTQYF	TGTGCCAGCAGTTACACTTTCCGAGATACGCAGTATTTT
TRBJ2-7	TRBD1	15	.	TRBV7-3	CASSFLQGGLYEQYF	TGTGCCAGCAGCTTCCTACAGGGGGGACTCTACGAGCAGTACTTC
TRBJ2-2	TRBD2	13	few	TRBV30	CALQRDGTGELFF	TGTGCCCTCCAGCGGGACGGCACCGGGGAGCTGTTTTTT
TRBJ1-1	.	16	.	TRBV19	CASSIGQGLRNTEAFF	TGTGCCAGTAGTATAGGCCAGGGGCTGCGGAACACTGAAGCTTTCTTT
TRBJ2-1	TRBD1	13	.	TRBV10-3	CAFPDRVENEQFF	TGTGCCTTTCCGGACAGGGTAGAGAATGAGCAGTTCTTC
TRBJ2-1	TRBD2	15	.	TRBV5-5	CASSFSGSSYNEQFF	TGTGCCAGCAGCTTCAGCGGGAGCTCCTACAATGAGCAGTTCTTC
TRBJ1-2	.	13	once	TRBV27	CASRRQANYGYTF	TGTGCCAGCAGAAGACAGGCTAACTATGGCTACACCTTC
TRBJ1-1	.	12	.	TRBV19	CATKTGLTEAFF	TGTGCCACCAAAACAGGGTTAACTGAAGCTTTCTTT
TRBJ1-1	.	14	.	TRBV19	CASNVGGGVTEAFF	TGTGCCAGTAACGTGGGGGGGGGCGTCACTGAAGCTTTCTTT
TRBJ1-4	.	17	once	TRBV27	CASSPRRPTGENEKLFF	TGTGCCAGCAGTCCCCGCCGACCGACAGGCGAAAATGAAAAACTGTTTTTT
TRBJ1-6	TRBD1	18	.	TRBV5-5	CASSLGTGRLSYNSPLHF	TGTGCCAGCAGTTTAGGGACAGGGAGGTTATCCTATAATTCACCCCTCCACTTT
TRBJ2-7	.	13	.	TRBV4-3	CASSQGALYEQYF	TGCGCCAGCAGCCAGGGGGCGTTATACGAGCAGTACTTC
TRBJ2-1	.	19	once	TRBV6-2/TRBV6-3	CASSYLERRETPFGNEQFF	TGTGCCAGCAGTTATCTCGAAAGGAGGGAGACACCCTTTGGGAATGAGCAGTTCTTC
TRBJ1-4	.	17	.	TRBV7-9	CASSLGRSSATNEKLFF	TGTGCCAGCAGCTTAGGTCGCAGTAGCGCAACTAATGAAAAACTGTTTTTT
TRBJ1-1	TRBD1	13	.	TRBV10-2	CASRTGGNTEAFF	TGCGCCAGCAGAACAGGGGGGAACACTGAAGCTTTCTTT
TRBJ1-4	.	14	.	TRBV27	CASSSTTGGEKLFF	TGTGCCAGCAGTTCCACTACCGGGGGGGAAAAACTGTTTTTT
TRBJ1-3	TRBD1	14	.	TRBV18	CASSPTRGVNTIYF	TGTGCCAGCTCACCGACCAGGGGGGTAAACACCATATATTTT
TRBJ1-5	.	14	.	TRBV5-6	CASSGSAGDQPQHF	TGTGCCAGCAGCGGATCCGCAGGGGATCAGCCCCAGCATTTT